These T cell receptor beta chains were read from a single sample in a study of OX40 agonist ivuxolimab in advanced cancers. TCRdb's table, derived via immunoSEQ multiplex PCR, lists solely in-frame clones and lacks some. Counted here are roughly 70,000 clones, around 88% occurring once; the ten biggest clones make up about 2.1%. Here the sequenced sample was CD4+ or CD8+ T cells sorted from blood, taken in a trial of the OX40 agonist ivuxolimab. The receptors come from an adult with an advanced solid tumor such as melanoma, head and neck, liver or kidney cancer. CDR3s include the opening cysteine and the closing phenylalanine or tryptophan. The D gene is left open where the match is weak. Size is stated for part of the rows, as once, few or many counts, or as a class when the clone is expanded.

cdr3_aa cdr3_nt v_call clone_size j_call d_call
CASSVGHTYEQYF TGCGCCAGCAGCGTGGGACACACCTACGAGCAGTACTTC TRBV5-1 . TRBJ2-7 .
CASSLLGGSGRGTDTQYF TGTGCCAGCAGTCTCCTCGGGGGTAGCGGGAGGGGCACAGATACGCAGTATTTT TRBV27 once TRBJ2-3 TRBD2
CASSRGETVGEKLFF TGCGCCAGCTCCCGAGGGGAGACAGTGGGAGAAAAACTGTTTTTT TRBV5-1 . TRBJ1-4 .
CASSSAGTGGGQPQHF TGTGCCAGCAGTTCAGCCGGGACAGGGGGCGGTCAGCCCCAGCATTTT TRBV7-2 few TRBJ1-5 TRBD1
CASTNQGQGHEQYF TGTGCCAGCACCAATCAAGGACAGGGTCACGAGCAGTACTTC TRBV21-1 once TRBJ2-7 .
CASSVSGQGNTGELFF TGCGCCAGCAGCGTCTCGGGACAGGGAAACACCGGGGAGCTGTTTTTT TRBV5-1 . TRBJ2-2 TRBD1
CATSSARGQPQHF TGTGCCACCAGCTCTGCACGGGGGCAGCCCCAGCATTTT TRBV15 . TRBJ1-5 .
CASSTGYGQPQHF TGTGCCAGTAGTACAGGGTACGGTCAGCCCCAGCATTTT TRBV19 . TRBJ1-5 .
CASSAPGLGIYNEQFF TGTGCCAGCAGCGCTCCGGGACTAGGGATCTACAATGAGCAGTTCTTC TRBV5-8 . TRBJ2-1 TRBD2
CASSPDRTGELFF TGTGCCAGCAGCCCTGACCGCACCGGGGAGCTGTTTTTT TRBV7-3 . TRBJ2-2 .
CASRAEGGETNYGYTF TGTGCCAGTAGGGCCGAGGGGGGGGAAACCAACTATGGCTACACCTTC TRBV19 . TRBJ1-2 .
CATSIISGQETQYF TGTGCCACCAGCATTATTAGCGGCCAAGAGACCCAGTACTTC TRBV15 . TRBJ2-5 .
CASSFGSGGGETQYF TGTGCCAGCAGCTTTGGATCGGGAGGCGGCGAGACCCAGTACTTC TRBV7-3 . TRBJ2-5 TRBD2
CASSEEWARSYEQYF TGTGCCAGCAGTGAAGAATGGGCGAGATCCTACGAGCAATACTTC TRBV6-1 . TRBJ2-7 .
CSAYRGLGAFF TGCAGCGCCTACAGGGGGTTAGGGGCTTTCTTT TRBV29-1 . TRBJ1-1 TRBD1
CASSLTPSADTQYF TGTGCTAGCAGCTTAACCCCCAGCGCCGATACGCAGTATTTT TRBV7-7 few TRBJ2-3 .
CASSVGAGASRYNEQFF TGTGCCAGCAGCGTAGGGGCGGGGGCCTCCCGCTACAATGAGCAGTTCTTC TRBV9 . TRBJ2-1 .
CASSVDRKYEQYF TGTGCCAGCAGTGTGGACAGGAAGTACGAGCAGTACTTC TRBV6-1 . TRBJ2-7 TRBD1
CASSVIRTDTQYF TGTGCCAGCAGTGTAATCCGTACAGATACGCAGTATTTT TRBV2 . TRBJ2-3 .
CASSLLTAETQYF TGTGCCAGCAGCTTATTGACAGCGGAGACCCAGTACTTC TRBV7-8 once TRBJ2-5 .
CASSPPGQGADEQYF TGTGCCAGCAGCCCGCCGGGACAGGGGGCTGACGAGCAGTACTTC TRBV5-4 . TRBJ2-7 TRBD1
CASSPHLSNFYPGNTIYF TGTGCCAGCAGTCCCCACCTATCGAATTTTTATCCTGGAAACACCATATATTTT TRBV28 . TRBJ1-3 .
CASSIGVGTEAFF TGTGCCAGTAGTATTGGAGTGGGCACTGAAGCTTTCTTT TRBV19 . TRBJ1-1 .
CASTRQGLRGSEQYF TGTGCCAGCACACGACAGGGGCTAAGAGGTTCAGAGCAGTACTTC TRBV5-6 . TRBJ2-7 TRBD1
CAIKRSDTQYF TGTGCCATCAAGCGGTCAGATACGCAGTATTTT TRBV10-3 . TRBJ2-3 .
CASSLRLAGDEQYF TGCGCCAGCAGCTTGAGACTAGCGGGAGACGAGCAGTACTTC TRBV5-1 . TRBJ2-7 TRBD2
CASLVLMNTEAFF TGTGCCAGCCTGGTTCTCATGAACACTGAAGCTTTCTTT TRBV13 . TRBJ1-1 .
CASSLRESADTQYF TGTGCCAGCAGCCTGAGGGAGAGCGCGGATACGCAGTATTTT TRBV7-8 . TRBJ2-3 .
CASTITPDYGYTF TGTGCCAGCACAATAACGCCGGACTATGGCTACACCTTC TRBV6-6 . TRBJ1-2 .
CASTRQGDGEQFF TGTGCCAGCACTCGACAGGGGGACGGTGAGCAGTTCTTC TRBV28 . TRBJ2-1 TRBD1
CASSQSQGVNYGYTF TGTGCCAGCAGCCAATCACAGGGGGTTAACTATGGCTACACCTTC TRBV5-4 . TRBJ1-2 TRBD1
CASSFLSRTGMGHTEAFF TGTGCCAGCAGTTTCTTATCGAGGACAGGGATGGGGCACACTGAAGCTTTCTTT TRBV27 . TRBJ1-1 TRBD1
CASNVQGSVGWGSNQPQHF . TRBV21-1 . TRBJ1-5 .
CASSSQGTEAFF TGTGCCAGCAGTTCACAGGGCACTGAAGCTTTCTTT TRBV5-6 . TRBJ1-1 .
CASQGGGPLQETQYF TGTGCCAGTCAAGGAGGGGGCCCACTCCAAGAGACCCAGTACTTC TRBV6-1 . TRBJ2-5 .
CASRNNRVSSYEQYF TGTGCCAGCAGGAATAACAGGGTTAGCTCCTACGAGCAGTACTTC TRBV6-5 . TRBJ2-7 .
CASSLGQARHAFF TGTGCCAGCAGCCTCGGACAGGCAAGACATGCTTTCTTT TRBV2 . TRBJ1-1 TRBD1
CAITGTGGSPNTEAFF TGTGCCATCACCGGGACAGGGGGCTCCCCGAACACTGAAGCTTTCTTT TRBV10-3 . TRBJ1-1 TRBD1
CASSLLRVAKNIQYF TGTGCCAGCAGTCTGTTACGGGTAGCCAAAAACATTCAGTACTTC TRBV2 . TRBJ2-4 .
CASSQLQGSTGELFF TGTGCCAGCAGCCAATTACAGGGGAGCACCGGGGAGCTGTTTTTT TRBV16 . TRBJ2-2 TRBD1
CASSPGTTDTQYF TGTGCCAGCAGTCCGGGAACCACAGATACGCAGTATTTT TRBV2 . TRBJ2-3 .
CATSSRGSGHNEQFF TGTGCCACCAGCTCCAGGGGTAGCGGTCATAATGAGCAGTTCTTC TRBV15 . TRBJ2-1 .
CASSLAGANYGYTF TGCGCCAGCAGCTTGGCGGGAGCTAACTATGGCTACACCTTC TRBV5-1 . TRBJ1-2 .
CASSSRRGEQYF TGTGCCAGCAGTTCCCGCAGGGGCGAGCAGTACTTC TRBV6-1 . TRBJ2-7 .
CSAANTEAFF TGCAGCGCCGCAAACACTGAAGCTTTCTTT TRBV29-1 . TRBJ1-1 .
CASSLAGPNTGELFF TGTGCCAGCAGCTTAGCGGGGCCGAACACCGGGGAGCTGTTTTTT TRBV28 . TRBJ2-2 TRBD2
CASSYPKDWGKKQYF TGTGCCAGCAGTTACCCAAAGGACTGGGGGAAAAAGCAGTACTTC TRBV6-6 . TRBJ2-7 .
CASRTGGAGPEAFF TGTGCCAGCAGGACAGGGGGCGCAGGGCCTGAAGCTTTCTTT TRBV28 . TRBJ1-1 TRBD1
CASTERGGREDTQYF TGTGCCAGCACCGAGCGGGGGGGCCGAGAAGATACGCAGTATTTT TRBV27 . TRBJ2-3 TRBD2
CASSHPDISGGELFF TGTGCCAGCAGCCATCCTGACATCTCGGGCGGGGAGCTGTTTTTT TRBV5-1 . TRBJ2-2 .